This TCR beta chain was found in a study of cytomegalovirus exposure and HLA in healthy donors. Study-wide results and limits: The authors later found HLA-associated TCR beta chains more clonally expanded than equally common others. Immune exposure information comprised only CMV serostatus.

PCR involved 60 Vbeta and 13 Jbeta primers. Produced via immunoSEQ multiplex PCR; TCRdb's table is partial and in-frame only. This sample yields some 110,000 clones, of which about four fifths are seen a single time; roughly 4.4% belongs to the top ten. The CDR3 spans 15 residues. Unmatched junction bases numbered 6, after V lost 5 bases and J lost 3 bases. CDR1 is MNHEY and CDR2 is SVGAGI in the germline V gene. For this clone: The target antigen is unknown.

The material sequenced was PBMCs. The clonotype was recovered from a young man in good health and CMV-seropositive. The chain couples TRBV6-5 to TRBJ2-1; 8 bases fit TRBD1. CDR3 DNA: TGTGCCAGCAGTACCGGGACAGGAATCTACAATGAGCAGTTCTTC. Translated, it gives CASSTGTGIYNEQFF.